Each of the 27 T cell receptor beta chains below was sequenced from the same sample in a study of monozygotic twins with inflammatory bowel disease. TCRdb reprocessed the 5' RACE reads and keeps a single row for each CDR3 protein, giving no DNA. This repertoire includes some 440,000 distinct CDR3 sequences. The specimen sequenced was blood. These receptors came from a human donor with ulcerative colitis or Crohn's disease, or a healthy co-twin of an affected twin (not recorded which).

The rearrangement uses TRBV7-9 and TRBJ2-3; TCRdb calls TRBD1, which cannot be checked without DNA. CDR3 length: 12 residues. Germline CDR1 SEHNR, CDR2 FQNEAQ (reference sequence). The CDR3 reads CASSPGERGPYF.

The chain carries TRBV28 and TRBJ1-1. Germline assignment: CDR1 MDHEN and CDR2 SYDVKM. The CDR3 extends over 14 amino acids. The CDR3 sequence: CALTSAAKNTEAFF.

This sequence joins TRBV28 and TRBJ1-1; TCRdb proposes TRBD1, but this gene call is untestable without DNA. This CDR3 comprises 15 residues. Germline CDR1 reads MDHEN; CDR2 reads SYDVKM. Here the CDR3 reads CASSSPGTGEAEAFF.

The chain has TRBV5-1 and TRBJ2-7; TCRdb calls TRBD2, which cannot be checked without DNA. CDR1 and CDR2 from the germline V gene are SGHRS and YFSETQ. The CDR3 runs to 14 residues. The CDR3 reads CASSLTSGGYEQYF.

J is TRBJ2-7 and V is TRBV15. Germline V CDR1 and CDR2: LNHNV, YYDKDF (reference sequence). This CDR3 is built from 13 residues. The CDR3: CATSRGLVYEQYF. Full variable domain (remainder filled in from reference TRBV15 and TRBJ2-7): DAMVIQNPRYQVTQFGKPVTLSCSQTLNHNVMYWYQQKSSQAPKLLFHYYDKDFNNEADTPDNFQSRRPNTSFCFLDIRSPGLGDTAMYLCATSRGLVYEQYFGPGTRLTVT.

The chain employs TRBV27 and TRBJ2-7; checking the TCRdb D call of TRBD2 is not possible without DNA. The CDR3 extends over 12 amino acids. The V gene's germline CDR1 is MNHEY and CDR2 SMNVEV (reference sequence). CDR3 in amino acids: CASLGLTGEQYF.

This chain connects TRBV12-3 or TRBV12-4 to TRBJ2-2. The CDR3 spans 17 residues. The CDR3 here is CASSSMILAVNTGELFF.

V is TRBV11-2 and J is TRBJ1-1. The CDR3 runs 11 residues. The V gene's germline CDR1 is SGHAT and CDR2 FQNNGV. This CDR3 reads CASSLESEAFF. The full variable domain, its missing parts supplied by reference TRBV11-2 and TRBJ1-1, is EAGVAQSPRYKIIEKRQSVAFWCNPISGHATLYWYQQILGQGPKLLIQFQNNGVVDDSQLPKDRFSAERLKGVDSTLKIQPAKLEDSAVYLCASSLESEAFFGQGTRLTVV.

The chain carries TRBV7-6 and TRBJ2-5; TCRdb's D call of TRBD1 is untestable without DNA. This CDR3 is 13 amino acids long. Germline V gene lookup returns CDR1 SGHVS and CDR2 FNYEAQ. CDR3 loop: CASRPNMGETQYF.

This chain connects TRBV7-8 to TRBJ1-1. Germline V gene sequence: CDR1 SGHVS, CDR2 FQNEAQ. The CDR3 has 13 residues. The CDR3 spells CASSLAGSNEAFF. Based on the CDR3 plus reference TRBV7-8 and TRBJ1-1, the full variable domain is GAGVSQSPRYKVAKRGQDVALRCDPISGHVSLFWYQQALGQGPEFLTYFQNEAQLDKSGLPSDRFFAERPEGSVSTLKIQRTQQEDSAVYLCASSLAGSNEAFFGQGTRLTVV.

The chain carries TRBV18 and TRBJ2-7; TCRdb's D gene call, TRBD1, goes unchecked for lack of DNA. CDR1 and CDR2 from the germline V gene are KGHSH and LQKENI. This CDR3 spans 14 amino acids. CDR3 amino acids: CASLPVGRGLEQYF.

This chain links TRBV7-7 with TRBJ2-7; lacking DNA, the TRBD1 call made by TCRdb goes unchecked. The germline CDR1 and CDR2 sequences are SSHAT and FNYEAQ (reference sequence). This CDR3 region has 13 residues. The CDR3: CASSFTGGHEQYF. Variable domain in full (rest from reference TRBV7-7 and TRBJ2-7): GAGVSQSPRYKVTKRGQDVTLRCDPISSHATLYWYQQALGQGPEFLTYFNYEAQPDKSGLPSDRFSAERPEGSISTLTIQRTEQRDSAMYRCASSFTGGHEQYFGPGTRLTVT.

This chain links TRBV5-1 with TRBJ2-3; TCRdb names TRBD2, which stays unverified in the absence of DNA. The CDR3 is made up of 15 amino acids. Germline CDR1 reads SGHRS; CDR2 reads YFSETQ. The CDR3 sequence: CASHRGLAETDTQYF. The full variable domain, in which reference TRBV5-1 and TRBJ2-3 provide the parts outside the CDR3, is KAGVTQTPRYLIKTRGQQVTLSCSPISGHRSVSWYQQTPGQGLQFLFEYFSETQRNKGNFPGRFSGRQFSNSRSEMNVSTLELGDSALYLCASHRGLAETDTQYFGPGTRLTVL.

The chain joins TRBV20-1 to TRBJ2-2; the TCRdb call, TRBD2, lacks DNA for checking. CDR1 is DFQATT, CDR2 SNEGSKA, per germline (reference sequence). The CDR3 runs to 13 residues. The CDR3 reads CSVSGLYTGELFF.

The chain joins TRBV7-9 to TRBJ2-5. Germline lookup yields CDR1 SEHNR and CDR2 FQNEAQ (reference sequence). This CDR3 is built from 16 residues. This chain's CDR3 is CASSSSAVENQETQYF.

J is TRBJ2-2 and V is TRBV12-3 or TRBV12-4; TCRdb's D call, TRBD2, is unchecked because there is no DNA. The CDR3 consists of 20 residues. The CDR3 sequence is CASSLPVFKTSGANTGELFF.

The genes are TRBV18 and TRBJ2-7; TCRdb's D call of TRBD2 is untestable without DNA. From germline, CDR1 is KGHSH and CDR2 LQKENI. The CDR3 is 14 residues long. The CDR3 sequence: CASSPGRAVNEQYF.

The chain is built from TRBV5-1 and TRBJ2-1; the TCRdb call, TRBD2, lacks DNA for checking. The CDR3 consists of 18 residues. CDR1 and CDR2 (germline): SGHRS, YFSETQ. CDR3 protein: CASSLPQGLAGGPSEQFF. Full variable domain (missing parts from reference TRBV5-1 and TRBJ2-1): KAGVTQTPRYLIKTRGQQVTLSCSPISGHRSVSWYQQTPGQGLQFLFEYFSETQRNKGNFPGRFSGRQFSNSRSEMNVSTLELGDSALYLCASSLPQGLAGGPSEQFFGPGTRLTVL.

V usage is TRBV7-8 and J usage is TRBJ1-4. Germline CDR1 and CDR2: SGHVS and FQNEAQ. The CDR3 is 14 residues long. The CDR3 here is CASSLRERQEKLFF.

The V call is TRBV5-4, the J call TRBJ2-1; TCRdb picks TRBD2, but there is no DNA to check that call. This CDR3 comprises 16 residues. The germline gives CDR1 SGHNT, CDR2 YYREEE (reference sequence). The CDR3 is CASSATGPSSYNEQFF.

V is TRBV5-4 and J is TRBJ2-5; TCRdb's D call, TRBD1, is unchecked because there is no DNA. The CDR3 sequence is 17 residues long. Germline CDR1 and CDR2: SGHNT and YYREEE (reference sequence). CDR3: CASSSVGQASDQETQYF.

The chain couples TRBV6-1 to TRBJ1-2. Germline CDR1 MNHNS, CDR2 SASEGT. The CDR3 sequence is 16 residues long. CDR3 amino acids: CASARFPSGGDYGYTF.

The CDR3 sequence: CASSDRTGKGYGYTF. The V call is TRBV9, the J call TRBJ1-2; absent DNA, TCRdb's TRBD1 call cannot be checked. Germline V gene sequence: CDR1 SGDLS, CDR2 YYNGEE. CDR3 size: 15 residues.

This chain uses TRBV5-1 with TRBJ2-2; TCRdb indicates TRBD1, and absent DNA this call remains unverified. Germline V lookup: CDR1 SGHRS, CDR2 YFSETQ. This CDR3 is built from 16 residues. CDR3 protein: CASSLAGQGKAGELFF. The full variable domain, its missing parts supplied by reference TRBV5-1 and TRBJ2-2, is KAGVTQTPRYLIKTRGQQVTLSCSPISGHRSVSWYQQTPGQGLQFLFEYFSETQRNKGNFPGRFSGRQFSNSRSEMNVSTLELGDSALYLCASSLAGQGKAGELFFGEGSRLTVL.

This chain connects TRBV7-2 to TRBJ1-1; TCRdb names TRBD1, which stays unverified in the absence of DNA. There are 13 residues in the CDR3. In germline, CDR1 is SGHTA, CDR2 FQGNSA. The CDR3 is CASSGRPLTEAFF.

V usage is TRBV7-9 and J usage is TRBJ2-7; the TCRdb call, TRBD1, lacks DNA for checking. This CDR3 has 15 amino acids. CDR1 is SEHNR and CDR2 is FQNEAQ in the germline V gene (reference sequence). The CDR3 reads CASSKPGQRINEQYF.

The chain carries TRBV28 and TRBJ1-5. Germline loops: CDR1 MDHEN, CDR2 SYDVKM. This CDR3 contains 15 residues. CDR3 protein: CASTPTLLSDQPQHF. Full variable domain (rest looked up from reference TRBV28 and TRBJ1-5): DVKVTQSSRYLVKRTGEKVFLECVQDMDHENMFWYRQDPGLGLRLIYFSYDVKMKEKGDIPEGYSVSREKKERFSLILESASTNQTSMYLCASTPTLLSDQPQHFGDGTRLSIL.